This T cell receptor beta chain was recovered during a study of T cells in Graves' hyperthyroidism and ophthalmopathy. In its sample, this clonotype was seen a few times. The CDR3 regions of TCR beta were amplified from RNA transcripts. A set of HTBI primers served as the primers for a first-round RT-PCR of the TCR CDR3. Using its own MiXCR run on the multiplex PCR reads, TCRdb lists one record per CDR3 protein. Of roughly 740,000 distinct CDR3 sequences in the sample, roughly 15% were seen once. The CDR3 contains 18 residues. With 10 bases removed from V and 4 bases from J, the gap between germline ends came to 26 bases. CDR1 ENHRY and CDR2 SYGVKD come from the germline V gene.

The sequence derives from a man between 18 and 29 years old with Graves' hyperthyroidism. The specimen was blood. V is TRBV10-3 and J is TRBJ1-6, with D possibly matching TRBD1 (6 bases). The chain's CDR3 is CATQVGGGVNRYNSPLHF. DNA for the CDR3: TGTGCCACCCAGGTGGGGGGGGGCGTAAACCGATATAATTCACCCCTCCACTTT.